These 28 T cell receptor beta chains originate from one sample sequenced in a study of graft-versus-host responses after intestinal transplantation. Which antigens these TCRs recognize remains unknown. Profiling relied on immunoSEQ multiplex PCR, and the TCRdb table lists in-frame clones only, not all of them. Here the sample spans around 100,000 clones, roughly 87% being singletons. Sequenced here: unstimulated CD4+ T cells sorted from spleen or lymph node cells, sampled before transplant. These receptors came from a human donor who was the organ donor for an intestinal transplant.

This clone was counted once. The chain carries TRBV27 and TRBJ2-7; TRBD2 matches at 7 bases. The CDR3 is 15 amino acids. The germline V gene encodes CDR1 MNHEY and CDR2 SMNVEV (reference sequence). V dropped 6 bases and J dropped 0; count of bases not matched to a gene: 8. CDR3: CASSTAAGSSYEQYF. Written as DNA, the CDR3 is TGTGCCAGCAGCACGGCAGCGGGGAGCTCCTACGAGCAGTACTTC.

J is TRBJ2-5 and V is TRBV2; D is unresolved. This CDR3 comprises 11 residues. The germline V gene has CDR1 SNHLY and CDR2 FYNNEI. V shed 8 bases and J shed 3 bases, with 7 bases lying between them. CDR3 nucleotides: TGTGCCAGCGGGATTAAAGAGACCCAGTACTTC. Its translation: CASGIKETQYF.

This clone has just one count. This chain joins TRBV11-3 and TRBJ1-6, with D perhaps matching TRBD1 (5 bases). This CDR3 has 20 residues. Germline CDR1 SGHNT, CDR2 YENEEA. V was trimmed by 2 bases and J by 0 bases, leaving 20 bases between them. CDR3 bases: TGTGCCAGCAGCTTATATAAGGAGGGGACCCCCAGCTCCTATAATTCACCCCTCCACTTT. Translating it yields CASSLYKEGTPSSYNSPLHF.

CDR3 nucleotide sequence: TGTGCCGCGAGGGGACAGGGCTGGGCTCAGCCCCAGCATTTT. The encoded protein is CAARGQGWAQPQHF. The genes are TRBV6-6 and TRBJ1-5, with TRBD1 matching over 9 bases. The CDR3 covers 14 residues. V dropped 11 bases and J dropped 6; count of bases not matched to a gene: 11. Germline V gives CDR1 MNHNY, CDR2 SVGAGI (reference sequence).

This clone was seen only once. The chain links TRBV4-1 to TRBJ2-7, with a tentative D call TRBD1 (6 bases). CDR3 length: 14 amino acids. Trimming stripped 3 bases from V and 2 bases from J, with 11 bases between. Per the germline V gene, CDR1 is MGHRA and CDR2 is YSYEKL. CDR3 loop: CASSQPTGTYEQYF. DNA for the CDR3: TGCGCCAGCAGCCAGCCCACAGGGACCTACGAGCAGTACTTC.

The chain combines TRBV30 with TRBJ2-7; D perhaps matches TRBD1 (6 bases). CDR1 and CDR2 from the germline V gene are GTSNPN and SVGIG (reference sequence). CDR3 length: 14 amino acids. V gave up 6 bases and J gave up 6 bases, with 21 bases separating them. CDR3 DNA: TGTGCCTGCACCGGGACACAGGGTGGTGCCGAGCAGTACTTC. Protein product: CACTGTQGGAEQYF.

The rearrangement links TRBV30 to TRBJ2-3; 10 nucleotides align to TRBD2. After removal of 2 bases from V and 1 base from J, the junction contained 6 bases not matched to a gene. This CDR3 has 16 amino acids. Germline loops: CDR1 GTSNPN, CDR2 SVGIG (reference sequence). The CDR3 DNA follows: TGTGCCTGGAGTCGGCTCCTAGCGGGGGGCACAGATACGCAGTATTTT. This sequence encodes CAWSRLLAGGTDTQYF. The entire variable domain, with the rest obtained from reference TRBV30 and TRBJ2-3, is as follows: SQTIHQWPATLVQPVGSPLSLECTVEGTSNPNLYWYRQAAGRGLQLLFYSVGIGQISSEVPQNLSASRPQDRQFILSSKKLLLSDSGFYLCAWSRLLAGGTDTQYFGPGTRLTVL.

This chain connects TRBV4-1 to TRBJ1-2; possibly TRBD1 for D (5 bases). The germline V and J ends were trimmed by 3 bases and 8 bases, with 19 bases remaining between them. Germline V gene lookup returns CDR1 MGHRA and CDR2 YSYEKL. CDR3 length: 15 amino acids. CDR3 nucleotides: TGCGCCAGCAGCCACCCCCAAAGGGGCCTTGAAGGCTACACCTTC. As protein: CASSHPQRGLEGYTF.

This rearrangement joins TRBV28 to TRBJ1-1; 10 positions match TRBD1. CDR3 length: 14 residues. V trimming: 8 bases; J trimming: 5 bases; junction bases outside the gene matches: 8. In germline, CDR1 is MDHEN, CDR2 SYDVKM. CDR3 bases: TGTGCCAGCGAGACAGGGGGCGCGGTGACTGAAGCTTTCTTT. Amino acid sequence: CASETGGAVTEAFF.

J is TRBJ1-2 and V is TRBV18; TRBD1 aligns across 10 bases. The CDR3 contains 17 residues. Germline lookup yields CDR1 KGHSH and CDR2 LQKENI. V lost 3 bases and J lost 4; bases outside the gene matches: 11. The CDR3 nucleotides read TGTGCCAGCTCACCCATTGGTGGGACAGGGGTTTCCTATGGCTACACCTTC. It yields the protein CASSPIGGTGVSYGYTF.

The chain carries TRBV30 and TRBJ2-7; D perhaps matches TRBD2 (7 bases). The CDR3 consists of 14 residues. V was trimmed by 5 bases and J by 2 bases, leaving 16 bases between them. Germline V CDR1 and CDR2: GTSNPN, SVGIG (reference sequence). Here the CDR3 DNA reads TGTGCCTGGGGGAGGGGCAGGGGTCCCTACGAGCAGTACTTC. Translating gives CAWGRGRGPYEQYF.

This chain uses TRBV27 with TRBJ1-6; D ambiguous. CDR3 size: 14 residues. V was trimmed by 8 bases and J by 7 bases, leaving 15 bases between them. Germline loops: CDR1 MNHEY, CDR2 SMNVEV (reference sequence). The CDR3 reads CASSLNSPNSPLHF. The CDR3 region has the DNA TGTGCCAGCTCCTTAAACTCCCCAAATTCACCCCTCCACTTT.

This clone was counted only a few times. The chain recombines TRBV18 with TRBJ2-7; 9 bases fit TRBD1. Germline V gene lookup returns CDR1 KGHSH and CDR2 LQKENI. With 5 bases clipped from V and 4 bases from J, the junction kept 0 bases outside the gene matches. The CDR3 consists of 12 residues. CDR3 in amino acids: CASSGQGYEQYF. CDR3 in DNA: TGTGCCAGCTCAGGACAGGGGTACGAGCAGTACTTC. Complete variable domain (other parts from reference TRBV18 and TRBJ2-7): NAGVMQNPRHLVRRRGQEARLRCSPMKGHSHVYWYRQLPEEGLKFMVYLQKENIIDESGMPKERFSAEFPKEGPSILRIQQVVRGDSAAYFCASSGQGYEQYFGPGTRLTVT.

V and J are TRBV5-6 and TRBJ2-2; 8 positions agree with TRBD2. Germline CDR1 is SGHDT and CDR2 is YYEEEE. The V and J ends lost 4 bases and 4 bases, in that order; junction bases with no gene match: 6. This CDR3 is built from 15 residues. The CDR3 nucleotides read TGTGCCAGCAGCGCGGGACTAGGGTTCACCGGGGAGCTGTTTTTT. This gives the protein CASSAGLGFTGELFF.

The chain recombines TRBV14 with TRBJ2-2, with no clear D. Germline loops: CDR1 SGHDN, CDR2 FVKESK. The CDR3 has 13 amino acids. Trimming stripped 4 bases from V and 5 bases from J, with 8 bases between. The DNA of the CDR3 is TGTGCCAGCAGCCCCTCCGGGACCGGGGAGCTGTTTTTT. It yields the protein CASSPSGTGELFF.

The genes are TRBV30 and TRBJ1-6, with a tentative D call TRBD1 (5 bases). Germline lookup yields CDR1 GTSNPN and CDR2 SVGIG (reference sequence). The germline V and J ends were trimmed by 0 bases and 6 bases, with 6 bases remaining between them. This CDR3 region has 13 residues. The CDR3 DNA follows: TGTGCCTGGAGTGTACAGGTTAATTCACCCCTCCACTTT. Translating it yields CAWSVQVNSPLHF.

The rearrangement links TRBV18 to TRBJ2-1; possible D gene TRBD1, 5 bases. Germline CDR1 reads KGHSH; CDR2 reads LQKENI. The CDR3 runs to 13 residues. V lost 4 bases and J lost 6, with 10 bases in between. The DNA of the CDR3 is TGTGCCAGCTCACTCCCGACAGTCAATGAGCAGTTCTTC. This gives the protein CASSLPTVNEQFF.

This chain links TRBV9 with TRBJ1-3; tentative D call: TRBD1 (6 bases). The V gene lost 1 base and the J gene lost 0 bases, with 11 bases spanning the gap. The CDR3 consists of 16 residues. Germline V gives CDR1 SGDLS, CDR2 YYNGEE. CDR3 coding DNA: TGTGCCAGCAGCGTACACAGGGCGAACTCTGGAAACACCATATATTTT. Translating gives CASSVHRANSGNTIYF.

The V and J genes are TRBV18 and TRBJ2-7; weak D call: TRBD2 (6 bases). CDR1 and CDR2 (germline): KGHSH, LQKENI. CDR3 length: 15 residues. Deletions cut 0 bases from V and 3 bases from J, with 12 bases between. In nucleotides, the CDR3 is TGTGCCAGCTCACCACCGGGAGGTCAGGTCTACGAGCAGTACTTC. The encoded protein is CASSPPGGQVYEQYF.

CDR3 nucleotides: TGTGCCAGCTCACCACCGAGCCGGGACACCAACACCGGGGAGCTGTTTTTT. Translation gives CASSPPSRDTNTGELFF. V gene TRBV18 combines with J gene TRBJ2-2, with D tentatively TRBD1 (6 bases). Trimming removed 0 bases from V and 2 bases from J, with 13 bases in between. The CDR3 has 17 amino acids. Germline V CDR1 and CDR2: KGHSH, LQKENI.

The sample holds one count of this clone. This chain joins TRBV2 and TRBJ2-7, with D perhaps TRBD2 (5 bases). The length of the CDR3 is 15 residues. Germline CDR1 and CDR2: SNHLY and FYNNEI. V lost 8 bases and J lost 3, with 20 bases in between. CDR3 DNA sequence: TGTGCCAGCGGCGCCCCGGGATTTTTGGGCTACGAGCAGTACTTC. As protein: CASGAPGFLGYEQYF.

CDR3 amino acids: CASKGHIFNEKLFF. The CDR3 coding sequence is TGTGCCAGCAAGGGACACATCTTTAATGAAAAACTGTTTTTT. This chain uses TRBV28 with TRBJ1-4; TRBD1 might be the D (6 bases). The V end was cut by 7 bases, the J end by 4 bases, with 13 bases between. In germline, CDR1 is MDHEN, CDR2 SYDVKM. CDR3 size: 14 residues.

The rearrangement uses TRBV2 and TRBJ1-3; a weak D match, TRBD1 (5 bases). CDR1 is SNHLY, CDR2 FYNNEI, per germline. This CDR3 is 16 amino acids long. V was pared by 5 bases and J by 0 bases, with 14 bases between. CDR3 bases: TGTGCCAGCAGTCAGAGACAGAAGCCCTCTGGAAACACCATATATTTT. Its translation: CASSQRQKPSGNTIYF.

The gene calls are TRBV7-9 and TRBJ2-1, with 8 bases matching TRBD2. Unmatched junction bases numbered 14, after V lost 0 bases and J lost 7 bases. The germline V gene encodes CDR1 SEHNR and CDR2 FQNEAQ (reference sequence). CDR3 length: 18 residues. CDR3 bases: TGTGCCAGCAGCTTAGCGGTTATCGGGAGGGGGGGCCTGAATGAGCAGTTCTTC. This translates into CASSLAVIGRGGLNEQFF.

This clone has just one count. This chain connects TRBV19 to TRBJ1-5; D is possibly TRBD1 (6 bases). Germline CDR1 is LNHDA and CDR2 is SQIVND (reference sequence). V was shortened by 0 bases and J by 3 bases, with 15 bases between the two germline ends. The CDR3 totals 17 residues. DNA of the CDR3: TGTGCCAGTAGTATAGAGGGGTCCGGGACACTCAATCAGCCCCAGCATTTT. Its protein product is CASSIEGSGTLNQPQHF.

V is TRBV13 and J is TRBJ2-3, with a possible D match to TRBD1 (6 bases). CDR1 is PRHDT, CDR2 FYEKMQ, per germline (reference sequence). The germline V and J ends were trimmed by 5 bases and 0 bases, with 24 bases remaining between them. The CDR3 covers 19 residues. The chain's CDR3 is CASSSNRQRGIRSTDTQYF. Written as DNA, the CDR3 is TGTGCCAGCAGCAGCAATAGACAGAGGGGGATTAGAAGCACAGATACGCAGTATTTT.

Here the CDR3 reads CASSLEEGAPLAFILSGANVLTF. CDR3 coding DNA: TGTGCCAGCAGTTTAGAGGAGGGGGCGCCCCTCGCTTTTATCCTCTCTGGGGCCAACGTCCTGACTTTC. The chain has TRBV27 and TRBJ2-6; D is perhaps TRBD1 (7 bases). Germline CDR1 MNHEY, CDR2 SMNVEV (reference sequence). The CDR3 length is 23 residues. Trimming left V 2 bases short and J 0 bases short, with 29 bases between.

The genes are TRBV9 and TRBJ1-5; D possibly corresponds to TRBD1 (5 bases). V gave up 5 bases and J gave up 10 bases, with 19 bases separating them. Germline CDR1 and CDR2: SGDLS and YYNGEE. The length of the CDR3 is 14 residues. In DNA form, the CDR3 reads TGTGCCAGCAGTGGAGGGGAGGTGGGAAGACCCCAGCATTTT. Amino acids: CASSGGEVGRPQHF.